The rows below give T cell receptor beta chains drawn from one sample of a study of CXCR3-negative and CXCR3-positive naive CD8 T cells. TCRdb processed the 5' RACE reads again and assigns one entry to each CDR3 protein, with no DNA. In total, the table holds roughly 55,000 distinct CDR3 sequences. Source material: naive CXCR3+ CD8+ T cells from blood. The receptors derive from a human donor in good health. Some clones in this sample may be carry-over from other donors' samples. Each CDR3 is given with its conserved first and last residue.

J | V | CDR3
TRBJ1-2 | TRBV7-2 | CASSFGADYGYTF
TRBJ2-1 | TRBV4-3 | CASSQSRPPLYNEQFF
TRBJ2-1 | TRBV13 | CASSLGLNEQFF
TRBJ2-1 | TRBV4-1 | CASSQPTNEQFF
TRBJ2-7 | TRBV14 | CASSHRPYEQYF
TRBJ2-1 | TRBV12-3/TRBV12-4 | CASSSSSREQFF
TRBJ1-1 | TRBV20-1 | CSAATYTEAFF
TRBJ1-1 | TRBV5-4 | CASSLRRGYTEAFF
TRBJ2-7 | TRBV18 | CASSPTLGQRLFYEQYF
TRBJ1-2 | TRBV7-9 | CASSFIRNTYGYTF
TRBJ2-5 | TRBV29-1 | CSVPQADQETQYF
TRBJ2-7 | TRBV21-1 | CASSSETGNEQYF
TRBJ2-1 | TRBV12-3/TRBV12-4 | CASSLGRNEQFF
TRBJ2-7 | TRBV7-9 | CASSLFGQDLEQYF
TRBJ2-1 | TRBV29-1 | CSVGMVWGNEQFF
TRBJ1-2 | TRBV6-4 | CASSDEAGDGYTF
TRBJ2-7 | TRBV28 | CATRQGASYEQYF
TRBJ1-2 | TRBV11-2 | CASSLDPGQGAYGYTF
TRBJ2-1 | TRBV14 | CASSQQGYFGYWDEQFF
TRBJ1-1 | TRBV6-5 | CASSYSRRGWAEAFF
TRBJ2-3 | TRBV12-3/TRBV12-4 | CASSLTAGIDTDTQYF
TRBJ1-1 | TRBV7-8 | CASSVLHGEDTEAFF
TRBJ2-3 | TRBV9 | CASSLHGGSTDTQYF
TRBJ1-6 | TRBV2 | CASSEDRRTGSPLHF